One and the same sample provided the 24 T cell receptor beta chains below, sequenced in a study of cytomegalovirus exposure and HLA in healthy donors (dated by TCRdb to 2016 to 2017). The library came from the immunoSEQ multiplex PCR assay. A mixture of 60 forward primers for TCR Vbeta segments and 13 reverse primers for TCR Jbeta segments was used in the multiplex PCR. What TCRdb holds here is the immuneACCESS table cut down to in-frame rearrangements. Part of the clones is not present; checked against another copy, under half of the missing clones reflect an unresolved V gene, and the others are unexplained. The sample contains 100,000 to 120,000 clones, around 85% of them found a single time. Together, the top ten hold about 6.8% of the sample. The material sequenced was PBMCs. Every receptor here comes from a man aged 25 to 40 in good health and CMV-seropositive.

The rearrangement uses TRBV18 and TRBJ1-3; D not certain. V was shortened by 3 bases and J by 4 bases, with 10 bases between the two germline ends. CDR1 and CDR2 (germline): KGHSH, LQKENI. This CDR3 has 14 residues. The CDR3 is CASSPGSLGNTIYF. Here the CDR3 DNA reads TGTGCCAGCTCACCGGGCAGTTTGGGAAACACCATATATTTT.

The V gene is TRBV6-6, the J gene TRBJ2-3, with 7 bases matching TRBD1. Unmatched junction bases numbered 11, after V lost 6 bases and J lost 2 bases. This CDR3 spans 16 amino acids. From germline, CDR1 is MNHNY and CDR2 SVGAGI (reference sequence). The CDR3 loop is CASSRRRDRSTDTQYF. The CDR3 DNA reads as TGTGCCAGCAGCCGTCGCCGGGACAGATCCACAGATACGCAGTATTTT.

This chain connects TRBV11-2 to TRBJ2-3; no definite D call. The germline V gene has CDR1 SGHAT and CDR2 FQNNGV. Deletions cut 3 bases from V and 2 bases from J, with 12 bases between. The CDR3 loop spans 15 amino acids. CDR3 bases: TGTGCCAGCAGCTTTAACAACTATGACACAGATACGCAGTATTTT. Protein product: CASSFNNYDTDTQYF.

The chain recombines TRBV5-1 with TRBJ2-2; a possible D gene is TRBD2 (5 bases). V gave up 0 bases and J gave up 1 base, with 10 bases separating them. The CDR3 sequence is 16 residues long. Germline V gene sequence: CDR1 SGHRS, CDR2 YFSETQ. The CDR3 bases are TGCGCCAGCAGCTTGGACCGGGGATGGAACACCGGGGAGCTGTTTTTT. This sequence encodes CASSLDRGWNTGELFF. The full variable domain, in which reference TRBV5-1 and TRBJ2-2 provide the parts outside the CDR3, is KAGVTQTPRYLIKTRGQQVTLSCSPISGHRSVSWYQQTPGQGLQFLFEYFSETQRNKGNFPGRFSGRQFSNSRSEMNVSTLELGDSALYLCASSLDRGWNTGELFFGEGSRLTVL.

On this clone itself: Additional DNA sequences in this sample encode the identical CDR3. CDR3 coding DNA: TGTGCCAGTAGCCCAACAGGGGCCGGGGCCAACGTCCTGACTTTC. Protein product: CASSPTGAGANVLTF. This chain uses TRBV19 with TRBJ2-6; 7 nucleotides match TRBD1. CDR3 length: 15 residues. Per the germline V gene, CDR1 is LNHDA and CDR2 is SQIVND (reference sequence). V dropped 6 bases and J dropped 4; count of bases not matched to a gene: 6.

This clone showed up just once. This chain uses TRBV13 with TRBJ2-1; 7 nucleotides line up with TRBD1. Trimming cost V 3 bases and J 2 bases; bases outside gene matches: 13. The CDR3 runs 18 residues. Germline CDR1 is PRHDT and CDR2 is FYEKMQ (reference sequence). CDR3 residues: CASSFRLDRAGAYNEQFF. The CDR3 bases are TGTGCCAGCAGCTTCCGACTTGACAGGGCAGGGGCCTACAATGAGCAGTTCTTC.

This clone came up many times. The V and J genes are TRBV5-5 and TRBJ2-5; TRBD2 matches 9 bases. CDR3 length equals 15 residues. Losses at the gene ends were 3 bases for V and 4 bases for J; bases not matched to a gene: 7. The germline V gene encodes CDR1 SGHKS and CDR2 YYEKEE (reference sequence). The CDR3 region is CASSSLRLAVETQYF. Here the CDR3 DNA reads TGTGCCAGCAGCTCCCTAAGACTAGCGGTAGAGACCCAGTACTTC. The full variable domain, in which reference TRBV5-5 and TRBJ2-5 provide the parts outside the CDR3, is DAGVTQSPTHLIKTRGQQVTLRCSPISGHKSVSWYQQVLGQGPQFIFQYYEKEERGRGNFPDRFSARQFPNYSSELNVNALLLGDSALYLCASSSLRLAVETQYFGPGTRLLVL.

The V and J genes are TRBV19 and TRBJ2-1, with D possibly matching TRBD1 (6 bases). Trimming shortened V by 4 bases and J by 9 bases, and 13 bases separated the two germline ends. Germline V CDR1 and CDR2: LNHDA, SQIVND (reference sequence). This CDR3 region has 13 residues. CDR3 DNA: TGTGCCAGTAGTAAACAGGGATTGAGTGAGCAGTTCTTC. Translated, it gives CASSKQGLSEQFF. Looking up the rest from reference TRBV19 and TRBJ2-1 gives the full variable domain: DGGITQSPKYLFRKEGQNVTLSCEQNLNHDAMYWYRQDPGQGLRLIYYSQIVNDFQKGDIAEGYSVSREKKESFPLTVTSAQKNPTAFYLCASSKQGLSEQFFGPGTRLTVL.

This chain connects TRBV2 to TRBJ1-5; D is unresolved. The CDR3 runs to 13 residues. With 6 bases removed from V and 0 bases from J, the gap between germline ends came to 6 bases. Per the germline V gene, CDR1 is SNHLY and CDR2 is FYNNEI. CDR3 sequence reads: CASRSVSNQPQHF. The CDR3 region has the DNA TGTGCCAGCAGGTCAGTTAGCAATCAGCCCCAGCATTTT.

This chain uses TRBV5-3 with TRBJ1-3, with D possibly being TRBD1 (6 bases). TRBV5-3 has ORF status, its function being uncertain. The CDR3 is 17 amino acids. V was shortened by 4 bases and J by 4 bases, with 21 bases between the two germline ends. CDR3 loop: CARSNQIGTKIGNTIYF. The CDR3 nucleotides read TGTGCCAGAAGCAACCAGATCGGGACAAAAATAGGAAACACCATATATTTT.

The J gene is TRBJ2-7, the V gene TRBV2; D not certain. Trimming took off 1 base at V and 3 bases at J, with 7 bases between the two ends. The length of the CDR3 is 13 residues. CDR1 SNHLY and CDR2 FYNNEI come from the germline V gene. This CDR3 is CASSEGANYEQYF. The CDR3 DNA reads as TGTGCCAGCAGTGAAGGGGCGAACTACGAGCAGTACTTC.

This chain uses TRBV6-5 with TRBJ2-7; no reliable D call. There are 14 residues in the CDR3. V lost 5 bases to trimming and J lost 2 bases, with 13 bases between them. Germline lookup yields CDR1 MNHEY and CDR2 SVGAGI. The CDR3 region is CASSVEHRAYEQYF. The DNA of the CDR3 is TGTGCCAGCAGTGTAGAGCACCGCGCCTACGAGCAGTACTTC.

CDR3 residues: CATRGAGTTEAFF. The CDR3 region has the DNA TGTGCCACCCGGGGGGCAGGGACGACTGAAGCTTTCTTT. V gene TRBV27 combines with J gene TRBJ1-1; D possibly corresponds to TRBD1 (6 bases). Germline V gene sequence: CDR1 MNHEY, CDR2 SMNVEV (reference sequence). Trimming shortened V by 10 bases and J by 5 bases, and 17 bases separated the two germline ends. The CDR3 covers 13 residues.

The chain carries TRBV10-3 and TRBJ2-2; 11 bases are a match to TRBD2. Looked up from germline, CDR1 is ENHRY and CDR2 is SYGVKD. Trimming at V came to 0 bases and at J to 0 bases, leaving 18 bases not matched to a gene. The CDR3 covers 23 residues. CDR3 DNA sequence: TGTGCCATCAGTGAGTCTAACCCCTCCGCGCTAGCGGGGGGTACCCCGAACACCGGGGAGCTGTTTTTT. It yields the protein CAISESNPSALAGGTPNTGELFF.

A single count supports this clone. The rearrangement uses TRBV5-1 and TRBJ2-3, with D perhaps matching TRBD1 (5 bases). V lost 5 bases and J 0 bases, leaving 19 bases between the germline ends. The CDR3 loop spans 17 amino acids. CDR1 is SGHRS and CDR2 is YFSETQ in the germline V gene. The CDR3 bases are TGCGCCAGCAGTCGCCGCTTCCAGGGATTTAGCACAGATACGCAGTATTTT. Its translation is CASSRRFQGFSTDTQYF.

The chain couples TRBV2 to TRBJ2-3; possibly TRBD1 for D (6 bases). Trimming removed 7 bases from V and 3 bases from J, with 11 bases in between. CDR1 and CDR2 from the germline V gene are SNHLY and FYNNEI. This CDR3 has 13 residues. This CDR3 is CASIGQRTDTQYF. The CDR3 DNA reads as TGTGCCAGCATCGGACAGAGAACAGATACGCAGTATTTT. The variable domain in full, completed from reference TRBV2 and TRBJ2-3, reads EPEVTQTPSHQVTQMGQEVILRCVPISNHLYFYWYRQILGQKVEFLVSFYNNEISEKSEIFDDQFSVERPDGSNFTLKIRSTKLEDSAMYFCASIGQRTDTQYFGPGTRLTVL.

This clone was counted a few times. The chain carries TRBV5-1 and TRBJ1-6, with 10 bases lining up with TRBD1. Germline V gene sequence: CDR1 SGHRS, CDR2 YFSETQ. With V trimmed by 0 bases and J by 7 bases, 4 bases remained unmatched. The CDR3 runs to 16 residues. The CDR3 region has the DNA TGCGCCAGCAGCTTGGGGGGGACAGGGGTGAATTCACCCCTCCACTTT. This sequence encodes CASSLGGTGVNSPLHF.

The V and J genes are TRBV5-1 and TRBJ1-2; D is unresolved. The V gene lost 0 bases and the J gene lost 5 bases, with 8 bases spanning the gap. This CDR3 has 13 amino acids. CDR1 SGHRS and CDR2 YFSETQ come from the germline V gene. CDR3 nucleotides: TGCGCCAGCAGCTTGGACAGTGGTTATGGCTACACCTTC. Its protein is CASSLDSGYGYTF.

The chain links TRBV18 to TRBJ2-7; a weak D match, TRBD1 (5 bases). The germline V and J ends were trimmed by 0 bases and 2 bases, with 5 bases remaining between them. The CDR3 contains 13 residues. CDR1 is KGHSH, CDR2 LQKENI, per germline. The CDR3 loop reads CASSPPGAYEQYF. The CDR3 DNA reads TGTGCCAGCTCACCACCAGGGGCCTACGAGCAGTACTTC. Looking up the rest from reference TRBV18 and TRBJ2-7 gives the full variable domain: NAGVMQNPRHLVRRRGQEARLRCSPMKGHSHVYWYRQLPEEGLKFMVYLQKENIIDESGMPKERFSAEFPKEGPSILRIQQVVRGDSAAYFCASSPPGAYEQYFGPGTRLTVT.

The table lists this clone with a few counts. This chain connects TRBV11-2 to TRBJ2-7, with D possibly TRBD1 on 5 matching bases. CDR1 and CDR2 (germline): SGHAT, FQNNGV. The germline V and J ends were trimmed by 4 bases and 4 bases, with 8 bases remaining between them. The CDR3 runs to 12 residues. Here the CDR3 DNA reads TGTGCCAGCAGCTCGCAGGGTTACGAGCAGTACTTC. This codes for CASSSQGYEQYF. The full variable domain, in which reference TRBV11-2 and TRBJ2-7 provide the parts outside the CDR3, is EAGVAQSPRYKIIEKRQSVAFWCNPISGHATLYWYQQILGQGPKLLIQFQNNGVVDDSQLPKDRFSAERLKGVDSTLKIQPAKLEDSAVYLCASSSQGYEQYFGPGTRLTVT.

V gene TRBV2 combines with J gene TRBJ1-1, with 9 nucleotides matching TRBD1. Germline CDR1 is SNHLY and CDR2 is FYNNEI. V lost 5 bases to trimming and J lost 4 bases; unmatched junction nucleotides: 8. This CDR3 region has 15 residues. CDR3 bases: TGTGCCAGCAGTAACCCGGGACAGGGTTCCACTGAAGCTTTCTTT. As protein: CASSNPGQGSTEAFF. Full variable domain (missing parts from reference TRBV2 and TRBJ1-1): EPEVTQTPSHQVTQMGQEVILRCVPISNHLYFYWYRQILGQKVEFLVSFYNNEISEKSEIFDDQFSVERPDGSNFTLKIRSTKLEDSAMYFCASSNPGQGSTEAFFGQGTRLTVV.

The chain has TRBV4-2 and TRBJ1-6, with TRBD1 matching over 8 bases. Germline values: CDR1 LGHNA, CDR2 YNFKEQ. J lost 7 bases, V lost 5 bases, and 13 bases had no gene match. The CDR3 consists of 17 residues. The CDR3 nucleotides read TGTGCCAGCAGCTACAAGGTTCGGGACAGGATCAATTCACCCCTCCACTTT. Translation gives CASSYKVRDRINSPLHF.

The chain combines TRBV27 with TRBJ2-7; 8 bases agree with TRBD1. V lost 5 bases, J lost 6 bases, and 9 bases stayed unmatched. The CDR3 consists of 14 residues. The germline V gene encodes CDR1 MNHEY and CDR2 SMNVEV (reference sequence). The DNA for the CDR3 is TGTGCCAGCAGTGGGGACAGGCTTTTAGGCGAGCAGTACTTC. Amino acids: CASSGDRLLGEQYF.

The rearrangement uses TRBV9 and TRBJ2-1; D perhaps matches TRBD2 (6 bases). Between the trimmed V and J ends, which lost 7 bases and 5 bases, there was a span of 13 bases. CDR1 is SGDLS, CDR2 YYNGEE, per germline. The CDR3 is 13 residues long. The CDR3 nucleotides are TGTGCCAGCGCTCGCGGGGAGAACAATGAGCAGTTCTTC. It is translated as CASARGENNEQFF.